The clone carrying this T cell receptor (beta chain) was seen at least ten times. The TCRbeta library was prepared with unique molecular identifiers. Each CDR3 protein gets one entry after TCRdb re-called the PCR reads with MiXCR. Of 200,000 to 250,000 distinct CDR3 sequences in the sample, approximately 10% were seen once. This entry belongs to a study of T-cell reconstitution after alpha-beta-depleted transplantation in children. V lost 3 bases, J lost 2 bases, and 10 bases lay in between. Germline CDR1 reads ENHRY; CDR2 reads SYGVKD. The CDR3 runs 14 residues. Source: PBMCs, taken before TCRalphabeta/CD19-depleted stem cell transplant. This sequence originates from a child younger than two with acute myeloid leukemia, due to receive a stem cell transplant. This chain joins TRBV10-3 and TRBJ1-2, with D possibly being TRBD1 (5 bases). CDR3 sequence reads: CAISDNPGNYGYTF. The DNA for the CDR3 is TGTGCCATCAGTGATAACCCAGGGAACTATGGCTACACCTTC.